These T cell receptor beta chains were read from a single sample in a study of OX40 agonist ivuxolimab in advanced cancers. Libraries were prepared by immunoSEQ multiplex PCR; TCRdb keeps only in-frame clonotypes and omits some of them. The sample has about 21,000 clones; roughly four fifths are singletons. Sequenced material: CD4+ or CD8+ T cells sorted from blood, taken in a trial of the OX40 agonist ivuxolimab. Source of these receptors: an adult with an advanced solid tumor such as melanoma, head and neck, liver or kidney cancer. Each CDR3 is given with its conserved first and last residue. D genes are given only for firm matches. A clone size is listed for some rows: how often the clone was seen (once, few, many), or a class if it is expanded.

clone size	V gene	D gene	J gene	CDR3 DNA	CDR3 protein
NA	TRBV18	NA	TRBJ1-3	TGTGCCAGCTCATCATGGACAGATTCTGGAAACACCATATATTTT	CASSSWTDSGNTIYF
NA	TRBV28	NA	TRBJ1-1	TGTGCCACCCGGGGTACGGTGGTTGAAGCTTTCTTT	CATRGTVVEAFF
NA	TRBV2	NA	TRBJ1-1	TGTGCCAGCAGTGGGGAGATGAACACTGAAGCTTTCTTT	CASSGEMNTEAFF
NA	TRBV10-2	NA	TRBJ2-7	TGCGCCAGCAGTGAGTTAGGGACCGGGGAGTACTTC	CASSELGTGEYF
NA	TRBV15	NA	TRBJ2-7	TGTGCCACCAGCAGGGACAGCTACGAGCAGTACTTC	CATSRDSYEQYF
NA	TRBV7-7	TRBD1	TRBJ1-5	TGTGCCAGCAGCCTGGGGGTTGTACAGGGGAGAAATCAGCCCCAGCATTTT	CASSLGVVQGRNQPQHF
NA	TRBV12-5	NA	TRBJ2-7	TGTGCTAGTGGCTCTCTGGGTGGAGAGCAGTACTTC	CASGSLGGEQYF
NA	TRBV5-1	NA	TRBJ1-4	TGCGCCAGCAGCTCCCGGACGGCAAATGAAAAACTGTTTTTT	CASSSRTANEKLFF
few	TRBV18	NA	TRBJ2-3	TGTGCCAGCTCACCACCGGTTACAGATACGCAGTATTTT	CASSPPVTDTQYF
NA	TRBV4-1	TRBD2	TRBJ2-7	TGCGCCAGCAGCCAATTGGGCCTGTCGGGGACTACCAGCTCCTACGAGCAGTACTTC	CASSQLGLSGTTSSYEQYF
NA	TRBV5-4	NA	TRBJ2-7	TGTGCCAGCAGCCCTAAGACGGGTTCCTACGAGCAGTACTTC	CASSPKTGSYEQYF
NA	TRBV18	NA	TRBJ1-2	TGTGCCAGCTCACCACGACAGGCGGAGGGCTACACCTTC	CASSPRQAEGYTF
NA	TRBV27	NA	TRBJ1-1	TGTGCCAGCTCAGATCCAGGGAGGGACACTGAAGCTTTCTTT	CASSDPGRDTEAFF
NA	TRBV19	NA	TRBJ2-7	TGTGCCAGTAGTAACTTCTACGAGCAGTACTTC	CASSNFYEQYF
NA	TRBV11-2	NA	TRBJ2-3	TGTGCCAGCAGCACCCGGGAGAGCAAGGAAGATACGCAGTATTTT	CASSTRESKEDTQYF
NA	TRBV5-1	NA	TRBJ1-1	TGCGCCAGCCGGGGCAGGTTGAACACTGAAGCTTTCTTT	CASRGRLNTEAFF
NA	TRBV6-5	TRBD2	TRBJ2-4	TGTGCCAGCAGTTACGGGGGGGATAGAAACATTCAGTACTTC	CASSYGGDRNIQYF
NA	TRBV6-1	NA	TRBJ2-2	TGTGCCTCAGCCTTACAGGTCAACACCGGGGAGCTGTTTTTT	CASALQVNTGELFF
NA	TRBV6-1	TRBD2	TRBJ2-3	TGTGCCAGCAGTAAAGCGGGGGGGCCCTTCGATACGCAGTATTTT	CASSKAGGPFDTQYF
once	TRBV19	NA	TRBJ1-2	TGTGCCAGTAGCACCCCGGGACACAACTATGGCTACACCTTC	CASSTPGHNYGYTF
NA	TRBV10-2	TRBD1	TRBJ1-2	TGCGCCAGCAGTCCTCCGGGACAGACTAACTATGGCTACACCTTC	CASSPPGQTNYGYTF
few	TRBV29-1	NA	TRBJ1-2	TGCAGCGTTGAGGTGAATCAAGGTGCCACCTTC	CSVEVNQGATF
NA	TRBV5-6	TRBD2	TRBJ2-2	TGTGCCAGCAGCTCCGGGACTACACACCTAACCGGGGAGCTGTTTTTT	CASSSGTTHLTGELFF
NA	TRBV29-1	NA	TRBJ2-7	TGCAGCGTTGAAAGCGGTAGAGACTACGAGCAGTACTTC	CSVESGRDYEQYF
few	TRBV5-1	NA	TRBJ1-1	TGCGCCAGCAGCTTGTCCGGACCCAACACTGAAGCTTTCTTT	CASSLSGPNTEAFF
NA	TRBV7-2	NA	TRBJ2-3	TGTGCCAGCAGCCGGTCCACAGATACGCAGTATTTT	CASSRSTDTQYF
NA	TRBV8-2	NA	TRBJ2-6	TGTGGCATGAGTGCGATAACACAAAGTCGGGCCAACGTCCTGACTTTC	CGMSAITQSRANVLTF
NA	TRBV6-5	TRBD1	TRBJ1-1	TGTGCCAGCAGGGGCTCAGGGGGTAACACTGAAGCTTTCTTT	CASRGSGGNTEAFF
NA	TRBV6-6	TRBD2	TRBJ2-3	TGTGCCAGCAGTTACCCTAGCGGGAGGGCAGATACGCAGTATTTT	CASSYPSGRADTQYF
NA	TRBV2	NA	TRBJ2-5	TGTGTCCGACGGGGCGGACAAGAGACCCAGTACTTC	CVRRGGQETQYF
NA	TRBV5-4	NA	TRBJ2-7	TGTGCCAGCAGCTTGTCTCCTTCGGGGAACGAGCAGTACTTC	CASSLSPSGNEQYF
NA	TRBV9	NA	TRBJ1-1	TGTGCCAGCAGCGTAGACGAGGGCGCCGTAACGGCTTTCTTT	CASSVDEGAVTAFF
NA	TRBV11-3	NA	TRBJ2-1	TGTGCCAGCAGCTCCTTGGGAGCGACGGCGAGCTCCTACAATGAGCAGTTCTTC	CASSSLGATASSYNEQFF
NA	TRBV5-1	NA	TRBJ2-1	TGCGCCAGCAGCTTGGAGGGGTTGAATGAGCAGTTCTTC	CASSLEGLNEQFF
few	TRBV9	TRBD1	TRBJ1-2	TGTGCCAGCAGCGTACAGGGGGCGAGTGGCTACACCTTC	CASSVQGASGYTF
NA	TRBV7-2	NA	TRBJ1-6	TGTGCCAGCAGCCCCAGGCAGGGGTGGTCCTATAATTCACCCCTCCACTTT	CASSPRQGWSYNSPLHF
NA	TRBV18	NA	TRBJ2-2	TGTGCCAGCTCACCAGTTCTGGGCACCAGGGAGCTGTTTTTT	CASSPVLGTRELFF
NA	TRBV19	NA	TRBJ2-7	TGTGCCAGTAGTACCTACCTTCGGGGCCTCTCCTACGAGCAGTACTTC	CASSTYLRGLSYEQYF
NA	TRBV19	NA	TRBJ1-2	TGTGCCTGCCAATCCTGGAACTATGGCTACACCTTC	CACQSWNYGYTF
NA	TRBV28	NA	TRBJ2-7	TGTGCCAGCAGTTTATCTTGGACGGACCTACGGGAGCAGTACTTC	CASSLSWTDLREQYF
NA	TRBV29-1	NA	TRBJ1-3	TGCAGCGTTGGGCAGGCCCTGGGAAACACCATATATTTT	CSVGQALGNTIYF